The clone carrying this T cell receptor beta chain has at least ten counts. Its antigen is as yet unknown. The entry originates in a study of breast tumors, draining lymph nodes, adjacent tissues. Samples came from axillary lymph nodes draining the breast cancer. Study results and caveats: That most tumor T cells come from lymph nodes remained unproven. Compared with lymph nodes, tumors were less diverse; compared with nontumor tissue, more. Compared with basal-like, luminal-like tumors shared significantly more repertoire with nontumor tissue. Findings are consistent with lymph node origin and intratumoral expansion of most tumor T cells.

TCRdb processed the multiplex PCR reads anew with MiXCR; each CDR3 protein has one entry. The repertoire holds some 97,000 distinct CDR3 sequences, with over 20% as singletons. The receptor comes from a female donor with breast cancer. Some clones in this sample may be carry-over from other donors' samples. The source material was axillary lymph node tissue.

The CDR3 sequence: CASSETGPQQYF. In DNA, the CDR3 is TGTGCCAGCAGCGAGACAGGTCCCCAGCAGTACTTC. The chain combines TRBV28 with TRBJ2-7, with a weak D call TRBD1 (6 bases). Trimming cost V 6 bases and J 8 bases, with 14 bases left between them. The CDR3 consists of 12 residues. In germline, CDR1 is MDHEN, CDR2 SYDVKM.